Each of the 14 T cell receptor beta chains below was sequenced from the same sample in a study of technical replicates of blood from several donors. Profiled with immunoSEQ multiplex PCR; TCRdb holds only in-frame clones, not every one. The repertoire includes 50,000 or so clones, 80% to 95% of them detected once, and about 3.9% sits in the top ten. What was sequenced was PBMCs. Every receptor here comes from a human donor in good health. Some clones in this sample may be carry-over from other donors' samples.

The CDR3: CASSYGTGGSEKLFF. CDR3 nucleotide sequence: TGTGCCAGCAGCTACGGGACAGGGGGGAGTGAAAAACTGTTTTTT. V and J are TRBV7-8 and TRBJ1-4, with 11 bases aligning to TRBD1. The trim removed 4 bases at V and 7 bases at J, leaving 5 bases unmatched. CDR1 and CDR2 (germline): SGHVS, FQNEAQ. The CDR3 runs to 15 residues.

V and J are TRBV19 and TRBJ2-4; 8 positions match TRBD1. CDR1 LNHDA and CDR2 SQIVND come from the germline V gene (reference sequence). The CDR3 is 15 amino acids. V shed 3 bases and J 7 bases; nucleotides not matched to a gene: 8. The CDR3: CASSIIQGAPNIQYF. CDR3 DNA: TGTGCCAGTAGTATTATTCAGGGGGCGCCGAACATTCAGTACTTC.

This sequence joins TRBV7-2 and TRBJ1-4, with 11 bases identical to TRBD1. This CDR3 contains 15 residues. Germline trimming cut 5 bases from V and 7 bases from J; bases unmatched to any gene: 6. CDR1 SGHTA and CDR2 FQGNSA come from the germline V gene. CDR3 sequence: CASSLGGTGGEKLFF. The CDR3 nucleotides are TGTGCCAGCAGCCTTGGGGGGACAGGGGGTGAAAAACTGTTTTTT. Full variable domain (rest looked up from reference TRBV7-2 and TRBJ1-4): GAGVSQSPSNKVTEKGKDVELRCDPISGHTALYWYRQSLGQGLEFLIYFQGNSAPDKSGLPSDRFSAERTGGSVSTLTIQRTQQEDSAVYLCASSLGGTGGEKLFFGSGTQLSVL.

This chain's CDR3 is CASSPGGEAFF. As DNA, the CDR3 is TGTGCCAGCAGCCCAGGGGGCGAGGCTTTCTTT. The chain uses TRBV6-6 and TRBJ1-1; 8 bases are shared with TRBD1. The germline V gene encodes CDR1 MNHNY and CDR2 SVGAGI (reference sequence). V gave up 6 bases and J gave up 11 bases; unmatched junction bases: 5. This CDR3 is built from 11 residues.

V usage is TRBV7-9 and J usage is TRBJ1-1, with D unresolved. The CDR3 covers 15 residues. Germline loops: CDR1 SEHNR, CDR2 FQNEAQ (reference sequence). The germline V and J ends were trimmed by 1 base and 4 bases, with 13 bases remaining between them. This chain's CDR3 is CASSLGGFRATEAFF. The CDR3 DNA is TGTGCCAGCAGCTTAGGAGGGTTTAGGGCCACTGAAGCTTTCTTT.

This sequence joins TRBV18 and TRBJ1-3; D may be TRBD1 (6 bases). The V end lost 3 bases, the J end lost 0 bases, and 15 bases lay between the germline ends. CDR3 length: 17 residues. Germline CDR1 KGHSH, CDR2 LQKENI. CDR3 loop: CASSPPTGRISGNTIYF. The CDR3 DNA reads as TGTGCCAGCTCACCTCCGACAGGTCGGATCTCTGGAAACACCATATATTTT. The whole variable domain, filled in from reference TRBV18 and TRBJ1-3, reads NAGVMQNPRHLVRRRGQEARLRCSPMKGHSHVYWYRQLPEEGLKFMVYLQKENIIDESGMPKERFSAEFPKEGPSILRIQQVVRGDSAAYFCASSPPTGRISGNTIYFGEGSWLTVV.

The chain couples TRBV6-5 to TRBJ2-5; 11 nucleotides agree with TRBD1. The CDR3 is made up of 15 amino acids. Germline CDR1 MNHEY, CDR2 SVGAGI. V lost 8 bases, J lost 3 bases, and 8 bases stayed unmatched. As DNA, the CDR3 is TGTGCCAGCGGACAGGGGGCGGGGGCGGAAGAGACCCAGTACTTC. Protein: CASGQGAGAEETQYF.

V is TRBV5-1 and J is TRBJ2-1; D ambiguous. V was trimmed by 1 base and J by 9 bases, leaving 5 bases between them. CDR3 length equals 11 residues. The germline V gene encodes CDR1 SGHRS and CDR2 YFSETQ. For the CDR3, the DNA is TGCGCCAGCAGCTTGTCAGTTGAGCAGTTCTTC. This sequence encodes CASSLSVEQFF.

The chain recombines TRBV4-3 with TRBJ1-6; D remains unclear. The ends were cut back, 0 bases at V and 8 bases at J, with 11 bases in the middle. CDR3 size: 15 residues. Germline CDR1 is LGHNA and CDR2 is YSLEER. This CDR3 is CASSQDRGVYSPLHF. The CDR3, as DNA: TGCGCCAGCAGCCAAGACCGGGGTGTATATTCACCCCTCCACTTT.

The rearrangement uses TRBV2 and TRBJ2-7; 9 bases align to TRBD1. V was clipped by 7 bases and J by 5 bases; unmatched bases: 12. The CDR3 is 15 amino acids. Looked up from germline, CDR1 is SNHLY and CDR2 is FYNNEI. This CDR3 is CASTPSNRGQDEQYF. The CDR3 coding sequence is TGTGCCAGCACCCCTTCGAACAGGGGGCAAGACGAGCAGTACTTC.

V usage is TRBV28 and J usage is TRBJ1-3; 7 nucleotides align to TRBD1. The V gene end was trimmed by 4 bases and the J gene end by 4 bases; junction bases not matched to a gene: 4. This CDR3 comprises 14 residues. Per the germline V gene, CDR1 is MDHEN and CDR2 is SYDVKM. CDR3 DNA: TGTGCCAGCAGTTCTACAGGGGTCGGAAACACCATATATTTT. It yields the protein CASSSTGVGNTIYF. The full variable domain, in which reference TRBV28 and TRBJ1-3 provide the parts outside the CDR3, is DVKVTQSSRYLVKRTGEKVFLECVQDMDHENMFWYRQDPGLGLRLIYFSYDVKMKEKGDIPEGYSVSREKKERFSLILESASTNQTSMYLCASSSTGVGNTIYFGEGSWLTVV.

The genes are TRBV4-3 and TRBJ1-3; unclear D gene. The CDR3 totals 14 residues. Germline CDR1 LGHNA, CDR2 YSLEER. Trimming shortened V by 0 bases and J by 4 bases, and 7 bases separated the two germline ends. Written as DNA, the CDR3 is TGCGCCAGCAGCCAAGAGACGACAGGAAACACCATATATTTT. The encoded protein is CASSQETTGNTIYF.

The chain combines TRBV18 with TRBJ2-6, with TRBD1 matching 8 bases. Germline V lookup: CDR1 KGHSH, CDR2 LQKENI. CDR3 length equals 17 residues. After removal of 3 bases from V and 2 bases from J, the junction contained 6 bases not matched to a gene. CDR3 DNA sequence: TGTGCCAGCTCACCCCAGGGGGCGGTTACTGGGGCCAACGTCCTGACTTTC. Its translation: CASSPQGAVTGANVLTF. The full variable domain, with the rest looked up from reference TRBV18 and TRBJ2-6, is NAGVMQNPRHLVRRRGQEARLRCSPMKGHSHVYWYRQLPEEGLKFMVYLQKENIIDESGMPKERFSAEFPKEGPSILRIQQVVRGDSAAYFCASSPQGAVTGANVLTFGAGSRLTVL.

The chain combines TRBV6-6 with TRBJ1-1, with TRBD1 identical over 10 bases. CDR1 and CDR2 (germline): MNHNY, SVGAGI (reference sequence). The length of the CDR3 is 14 residues. Trimming took 6 bases from V and 6 from J; bases not matched to a gene: 7. CDR3: CASRPTGTGAEAFF. The CDR3 nucleotides are TGTGCCAGCAGACCCACCGGGACAGGGGCTGAAGCTTTCTTT.